This T cell receptor beta chain was sequenced in a study of CD8 T cells in Susac syndrome. The ends were cut back, 4 bases at V and 2 bases at J, with 10 bases in the middle. The CDR3 consists of 14 residues. The germline gives CDR1 SGHVS, CDR2 FNYEAQ. Roughly 0.45 to 1 ug RNA was reverse transcribed with random hexamers. TCRdb recomputed calls from the immunoSEQ multiplex PCR reads with MiXCR, one row per CDR3 protein. The sample records over 80,000 distinct CDR3 sequences, approximately 92% being singletons. Sequenced: CD8+ T cells from PBMCs. The clonotype comes from a human donor in good health. The V and J genes are TRBV7-6 and TRBJ2-3, with D tentatively TRBD2 (7 bases). CDR3 DNA: TGTGCCAGCAGCTCCGCGGGGGCCACAGATACGCAGTATTTT. It yields the protein CASSSAGATDTQYF.